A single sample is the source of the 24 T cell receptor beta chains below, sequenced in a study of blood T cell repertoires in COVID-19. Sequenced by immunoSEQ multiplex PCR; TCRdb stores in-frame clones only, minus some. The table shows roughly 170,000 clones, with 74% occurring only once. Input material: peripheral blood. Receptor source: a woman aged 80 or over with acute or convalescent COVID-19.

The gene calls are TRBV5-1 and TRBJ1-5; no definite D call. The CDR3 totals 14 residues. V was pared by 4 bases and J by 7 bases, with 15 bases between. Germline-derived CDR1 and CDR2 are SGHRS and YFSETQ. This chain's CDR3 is CASSPQPGDQPQHF. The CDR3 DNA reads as TGCGCCAGCAGCCCCCAGCCGGGAGACCAGCCCCAGCATTTT.

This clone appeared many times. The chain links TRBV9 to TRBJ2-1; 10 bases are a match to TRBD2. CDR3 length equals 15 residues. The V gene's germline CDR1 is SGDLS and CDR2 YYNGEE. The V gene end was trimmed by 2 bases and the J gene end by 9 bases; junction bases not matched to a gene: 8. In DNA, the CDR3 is TGTGCCAGCAGCGTGAGCGGGAGGGCCTTTCGTGAGCAGTTCTTC. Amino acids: CASSVSGRAFREQFF.

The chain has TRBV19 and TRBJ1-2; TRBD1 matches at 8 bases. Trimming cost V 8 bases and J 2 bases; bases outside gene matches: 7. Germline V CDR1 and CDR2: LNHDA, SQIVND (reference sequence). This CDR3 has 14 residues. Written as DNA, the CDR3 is TGTGCCAGTGGAAGGACAGGGAGAAACTATGGCTACACCTTC. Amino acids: CASGRTGRNYGYTF.

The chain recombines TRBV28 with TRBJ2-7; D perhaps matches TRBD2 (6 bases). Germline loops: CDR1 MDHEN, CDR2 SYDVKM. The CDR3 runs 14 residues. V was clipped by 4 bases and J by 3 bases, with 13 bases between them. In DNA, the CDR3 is TGTGCCAGCAGTTCCGGGACGGGACTCTACGAGCAGTACTTC. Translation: CASSSGTGLYEQYF.

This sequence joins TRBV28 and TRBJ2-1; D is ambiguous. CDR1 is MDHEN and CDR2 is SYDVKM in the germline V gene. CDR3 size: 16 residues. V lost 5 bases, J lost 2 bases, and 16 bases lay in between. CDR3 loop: CASSTSPKLTYNEQFF. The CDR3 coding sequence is TGTGCCAGCAGTACCTCGCCTAAGCTCACCTACAATGAGCAGTTCTTC.

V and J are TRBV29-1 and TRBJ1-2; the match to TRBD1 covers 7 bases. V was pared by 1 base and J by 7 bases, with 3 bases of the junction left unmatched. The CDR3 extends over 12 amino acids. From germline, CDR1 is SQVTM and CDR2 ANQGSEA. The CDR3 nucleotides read TGCAGCGTTGAAGGAGGGGGCGGTGGCTACACCTTC. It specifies CSVEGGGGGYTF.

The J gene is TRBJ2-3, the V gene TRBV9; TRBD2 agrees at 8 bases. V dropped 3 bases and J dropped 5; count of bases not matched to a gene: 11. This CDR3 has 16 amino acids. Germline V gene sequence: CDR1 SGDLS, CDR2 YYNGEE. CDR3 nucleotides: TGTGCCAGCAGCGCAGAAACCGGGGGGGGCGTAGATACGCAGTATTTT. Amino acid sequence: CASSAETGGGVDTQYF.

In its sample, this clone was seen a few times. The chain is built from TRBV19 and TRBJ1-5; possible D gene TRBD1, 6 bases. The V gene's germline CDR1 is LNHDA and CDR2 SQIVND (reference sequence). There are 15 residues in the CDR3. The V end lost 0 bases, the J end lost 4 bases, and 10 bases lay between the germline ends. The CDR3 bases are TGTGCCAGTAGTATAGACGGACAGAATAATCAGCCCCAGCATTTT. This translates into CASSIDGQNNQPQHF.

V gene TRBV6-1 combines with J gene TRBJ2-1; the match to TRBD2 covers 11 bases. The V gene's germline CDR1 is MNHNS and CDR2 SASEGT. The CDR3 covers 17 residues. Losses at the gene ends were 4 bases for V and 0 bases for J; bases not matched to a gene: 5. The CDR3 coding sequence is TGTGCCAGCAGTGGGACTAGCGGGCTTAGCTCCTACAATGAGCAGTTCTTC. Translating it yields CASSGTSGLSSYNEQFF.

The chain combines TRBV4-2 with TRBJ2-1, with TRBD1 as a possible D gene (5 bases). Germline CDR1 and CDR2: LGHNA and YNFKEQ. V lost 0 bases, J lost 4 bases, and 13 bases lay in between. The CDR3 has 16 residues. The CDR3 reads CASSQDGPGIYNEQFF. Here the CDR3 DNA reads TGTGCCAGCAGCCAAGATGGACCAGGGATTTACAATGAGCAGTTCTTC.

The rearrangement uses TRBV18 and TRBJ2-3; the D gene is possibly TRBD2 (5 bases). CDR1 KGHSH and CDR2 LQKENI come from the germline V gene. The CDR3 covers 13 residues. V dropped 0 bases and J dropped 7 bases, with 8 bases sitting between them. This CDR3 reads CASSPPEANTQYF. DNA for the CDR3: TGTGCCAGCTCACCACCGGAGGCGAATACGCAGTATTTT.

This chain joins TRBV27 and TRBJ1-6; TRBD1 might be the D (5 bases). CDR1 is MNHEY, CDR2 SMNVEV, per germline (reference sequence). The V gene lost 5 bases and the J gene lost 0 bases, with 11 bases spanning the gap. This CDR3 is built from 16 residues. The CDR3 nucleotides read TGTGCCAGCAGTGACAGTGACAGCTCCTATAATTCACCCCTCCACTTT. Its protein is CASSDSDSSYNSPLHF.

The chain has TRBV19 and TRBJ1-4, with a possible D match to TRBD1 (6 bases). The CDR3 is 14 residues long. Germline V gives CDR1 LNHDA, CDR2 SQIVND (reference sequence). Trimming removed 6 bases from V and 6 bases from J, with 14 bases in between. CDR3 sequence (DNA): TGTGCCAGTAGGAGAGGGGGGGTGGATGAAAAACTGTTTTTT. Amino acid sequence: CASRRGGVDEKLFF.

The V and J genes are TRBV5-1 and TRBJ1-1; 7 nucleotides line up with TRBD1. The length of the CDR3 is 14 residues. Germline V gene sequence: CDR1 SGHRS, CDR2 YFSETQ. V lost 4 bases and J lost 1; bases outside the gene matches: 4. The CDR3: CASSVTGPNTEAFF. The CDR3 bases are TGCGCCAGCAGCGTGACAGGGCCGAACACTGAAGCTTTCTTT.

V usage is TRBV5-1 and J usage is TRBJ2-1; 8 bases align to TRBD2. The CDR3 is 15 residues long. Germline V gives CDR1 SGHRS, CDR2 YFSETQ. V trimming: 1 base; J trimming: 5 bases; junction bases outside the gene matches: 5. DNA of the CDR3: TGCGCCAGCAGCTTGATGAGCGGGAGCAACAATGAGCAGTTCTTC. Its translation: CASSLMSGSNNEQFF.

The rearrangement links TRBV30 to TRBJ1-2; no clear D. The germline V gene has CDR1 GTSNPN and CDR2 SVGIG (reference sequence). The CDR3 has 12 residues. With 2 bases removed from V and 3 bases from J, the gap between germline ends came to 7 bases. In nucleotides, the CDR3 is TGTGCCTGGAGTCTGGCAGACTATGGCTACACCTTC. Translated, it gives CAWSLADYGYTF.

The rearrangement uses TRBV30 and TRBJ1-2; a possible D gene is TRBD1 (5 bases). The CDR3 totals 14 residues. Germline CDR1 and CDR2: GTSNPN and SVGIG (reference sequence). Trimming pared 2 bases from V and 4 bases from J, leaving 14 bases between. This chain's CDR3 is CAWSRTQGLYGYTF. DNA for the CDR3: TGTGCCTGGAGTCGAACCCAGGGCCTCTATGGCTACACCTTC.

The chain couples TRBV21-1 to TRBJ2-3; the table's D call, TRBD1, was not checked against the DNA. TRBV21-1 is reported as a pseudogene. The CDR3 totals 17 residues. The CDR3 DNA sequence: TGTGCCAGCAGCAAAGAAGGGGCCATAATCCACACAGATACGCAGTATTTT. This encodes CASSKEGAIIHTDTQYF.

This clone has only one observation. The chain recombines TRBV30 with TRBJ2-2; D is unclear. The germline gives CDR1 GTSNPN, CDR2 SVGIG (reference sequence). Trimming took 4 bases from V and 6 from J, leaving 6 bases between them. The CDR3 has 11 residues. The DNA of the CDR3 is TGTGCCTGGACGTTTTCCGGGGAGCTGTTTTTT. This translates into CAWTFSGELFF.

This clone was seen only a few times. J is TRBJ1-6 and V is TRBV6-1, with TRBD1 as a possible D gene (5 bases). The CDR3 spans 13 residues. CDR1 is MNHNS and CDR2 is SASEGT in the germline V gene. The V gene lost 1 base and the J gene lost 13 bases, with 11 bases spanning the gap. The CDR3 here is CASSEGGGTPLHF. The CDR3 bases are TGTGCCAGCAGTGAAGGTGGGGGGACGCCCCTCCACTTT.

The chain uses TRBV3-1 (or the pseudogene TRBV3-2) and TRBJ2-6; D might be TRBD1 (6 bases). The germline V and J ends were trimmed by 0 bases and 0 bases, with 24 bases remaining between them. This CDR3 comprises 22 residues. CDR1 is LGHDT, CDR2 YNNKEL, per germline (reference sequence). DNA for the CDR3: TGTGCCAGCAGCCAAGAAGGGGGACGAATAGACCGAAAGATCTCTGGGGCCAACGTCCTGACTTTC. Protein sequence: CASSQEGGRIDRKISGANVLTF.

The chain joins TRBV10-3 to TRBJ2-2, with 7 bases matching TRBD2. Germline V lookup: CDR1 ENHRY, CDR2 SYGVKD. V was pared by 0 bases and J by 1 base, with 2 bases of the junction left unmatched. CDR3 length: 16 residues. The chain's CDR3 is CAISESSGLNTGELFF. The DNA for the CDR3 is TGTGCCATCAGTGAGTCTAGCGGGTTGAACACCGGGGAGCTGTTTTTT.

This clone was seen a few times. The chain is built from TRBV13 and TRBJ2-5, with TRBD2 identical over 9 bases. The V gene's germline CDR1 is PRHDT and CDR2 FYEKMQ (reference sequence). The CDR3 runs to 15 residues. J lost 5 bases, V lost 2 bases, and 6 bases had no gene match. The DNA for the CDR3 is TGTGCCAGCAGCTTACGGGTAGCGGGAGTTGAGACCCAGTACTTC. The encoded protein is CASSLRVAGVETQYF. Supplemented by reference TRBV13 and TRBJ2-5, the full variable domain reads AAGVIQSPRHLIKEKRETATLKCYPIPRHDTVYWYQQGPGQDPQFLISFYEKMQSDKGSIPDRFSAQQFSDYHSELNMSSLELGDSALYFCASSLRVAGVETQYFGPGTRLLVL.

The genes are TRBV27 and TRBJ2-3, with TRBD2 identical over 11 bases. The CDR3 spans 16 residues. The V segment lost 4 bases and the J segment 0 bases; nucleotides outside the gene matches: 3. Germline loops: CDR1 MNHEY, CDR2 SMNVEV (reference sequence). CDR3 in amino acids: CASSSLAGGSTDTQYF. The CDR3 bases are TGTGCCAGCAGTTCATTAGCGGGAGGGAGCACAGATACGCAGTATTTT.